The clone carrying this T cell receptor beta chain was recorded at least ten times. The data derive from a study of spatial heterogeneity in lung cancer. Time point in this sample: sample taken at primary tumor resection. Unsorted whole RNA of tumor, nontumor lung or frozen PBMC was sequenced. TCRdb reprocessed the 5' RACE reads with MiXCR, giving one entry per CDR3 protein. The sample contains more than 9,500 distinct CDR3 sequences, about 17% of which appear only once. Trimming took 1 base from V and 1 from J; bases not matched to a gene: 6. CDR1 is MDHEN and CDR2 is SYDVKM in the germline V gene. The CDR3 loop spans 16 amino acids.

The chain couples TRBV28 to TRBJ2-5; TRBD2 aligns across 7 bases. This TCR was sampled from a male donor with early-stage non-small cell lung cancer. The source material was PBMCs, sampled at surgery. The CDR3 DNA reads as TGTGCCAGCAGTTTATTGGCGGGAGCAATCCAAGAGACCCAGTACTTC. Its protein product is CASSLLAGAIQETQYF.